This note documents a single T cell receptor (beta chain) sequence. These data are taken from a study of blood T cell repertoires in COVID-19. Overall study context: The study drew acute and convalescent COVID-19 samples from the United States, Italy and Spain. PBMCs, B-cell-depleted T cells, or T cells were the source of the cDNA or gDNA that made up the material.

In the original workflow: Estimates of nucleated cell counts were drawn from the amplification of reference gene primers. Measured with immunoSEQ multiplex PCR; TCRdb has only the in-frame clones, and not every one. V, J and clone size reflect that table, while D and trimming were determined from the DNA. The repertoire holds 72,000 or so clones, with roughly 80% as singletons. This receptor was identified in a man in his 70s who had recovered from COVID-19. The sample comprised peripheral blood.

CDR3 protein: CASSLFPETEAFF. CDR3 bases: TGTGCCAGCAGCTTATTCCCGGAGACTGAAGCTTTCTTT. The chain uses TRBV11-3 and TRBJ1-1, with unresolved D. The CDR3 spans 13 residues. The V gene's germline CDR1 is SGHNT and CDR2 YENEEA. Trimming cost V 2 bases and J 5 bases, with 9 bases left between them.